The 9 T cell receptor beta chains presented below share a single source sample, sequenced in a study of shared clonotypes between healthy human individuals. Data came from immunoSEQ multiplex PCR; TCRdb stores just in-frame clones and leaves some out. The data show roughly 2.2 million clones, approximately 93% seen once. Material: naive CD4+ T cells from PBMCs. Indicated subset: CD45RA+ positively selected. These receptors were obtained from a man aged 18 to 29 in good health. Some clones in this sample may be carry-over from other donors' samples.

The CDR3 sequence: CAISPDRSNQPQHF. The CDR3 DNA is TGTGCCATCAGCCCGGACAGAAGCAATCAGCCCCAGCATTTT. The J gene is TRBJ1-5, the V gene TRBV10-3; D might be TRBD1 (6 bases). CDR3 length: 14 amino acids. Between the trimmed V and J ends, which lost 6 bases and 1 base, there was a span of 10 bases. The germline V gene has CDR1 ENHRY and CDR2 SYGVKD.

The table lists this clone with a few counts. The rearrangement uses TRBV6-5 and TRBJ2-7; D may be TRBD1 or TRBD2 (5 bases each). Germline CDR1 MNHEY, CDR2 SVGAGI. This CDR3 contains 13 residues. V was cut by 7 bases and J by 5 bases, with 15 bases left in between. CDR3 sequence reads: CASTRGRVDEQYF. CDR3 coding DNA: TGTGCCAGCACACGGGGACGCGTGGACGAGCAGTACTTC.

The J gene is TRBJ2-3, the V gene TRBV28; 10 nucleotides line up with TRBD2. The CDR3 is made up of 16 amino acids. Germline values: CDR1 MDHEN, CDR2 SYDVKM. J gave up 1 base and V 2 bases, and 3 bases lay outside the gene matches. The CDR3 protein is CASSLRLAGGTDTQYF. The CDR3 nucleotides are TGTGCCAGCAGTTTACGGCTAGCGGGAGGCACAGATACGCAGTATTTT.

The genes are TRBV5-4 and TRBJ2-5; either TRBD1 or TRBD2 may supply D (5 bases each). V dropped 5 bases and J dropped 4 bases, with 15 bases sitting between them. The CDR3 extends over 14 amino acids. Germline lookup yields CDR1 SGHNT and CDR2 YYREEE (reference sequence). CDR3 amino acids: CASRPGTRLETQYF. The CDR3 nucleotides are TGTGCCAGCAGACCCGGGACCCGTCTAGAGACCCAGTACTTC.

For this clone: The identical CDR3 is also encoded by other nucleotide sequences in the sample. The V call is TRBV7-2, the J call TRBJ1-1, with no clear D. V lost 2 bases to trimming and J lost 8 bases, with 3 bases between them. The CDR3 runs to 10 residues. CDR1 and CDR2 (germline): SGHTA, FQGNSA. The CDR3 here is CASSLREAFF. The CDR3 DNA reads TGTGCCAGCAGCTTAAGAGAAGCTTTCTTT.

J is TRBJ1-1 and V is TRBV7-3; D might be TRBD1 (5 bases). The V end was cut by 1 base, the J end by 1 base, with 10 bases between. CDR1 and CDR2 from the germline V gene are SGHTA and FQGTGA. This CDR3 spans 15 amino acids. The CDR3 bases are TGTGCCAGCAGCTTAAACCGACAGCCGAACACTGAAGCTTTCTTT. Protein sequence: CASSLNRQPNTEAFF.

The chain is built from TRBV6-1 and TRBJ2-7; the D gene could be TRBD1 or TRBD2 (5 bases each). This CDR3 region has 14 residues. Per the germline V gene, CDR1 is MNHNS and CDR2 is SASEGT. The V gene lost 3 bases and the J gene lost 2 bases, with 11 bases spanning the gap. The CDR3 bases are TGTGCCAGCAGTGAGCAGGGACCAACCTACGAGCAGTACTTC. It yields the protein CASSEQGPTYEQYF.

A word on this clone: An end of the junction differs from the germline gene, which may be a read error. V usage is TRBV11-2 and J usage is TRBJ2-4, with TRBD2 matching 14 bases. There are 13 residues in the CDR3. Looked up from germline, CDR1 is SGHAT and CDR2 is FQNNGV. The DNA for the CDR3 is TGTGCCAGCAGCCCAGGGACTAGCGGGAGACCACACTTC. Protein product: CASSPGTSGRPHF. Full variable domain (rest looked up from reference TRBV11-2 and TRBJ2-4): EAGVAQSPRYKIIEKRQSVAFWCNPISGHATLYWYQQILGQGPKLLIQFQNNGVVDDSQLPKDRFSAERLKGVDSTLKIQPAKLEDSAVYLCASSPGTSGRPHFGAGTRLSVL.

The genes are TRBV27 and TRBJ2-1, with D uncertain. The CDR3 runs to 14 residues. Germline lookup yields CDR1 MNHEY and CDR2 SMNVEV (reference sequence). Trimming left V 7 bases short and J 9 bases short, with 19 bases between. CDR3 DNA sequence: TGTGCCAGCAAACGGGCGCCCCTAATGCGTGAGCAGTTCTTC. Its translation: CASKRAPLMREQFF.